What follows are 27 T cell receptor beta chains derived from one specimen sequenced in a study of T-cell memory formation after mild COVID-19 (dated by TCRdb to about 2021). Receptor amplification or capture employed 5' RACE. The listed sequencing device is Illumina NovaSeq 6000. In-frame beta chains were kept once TCRdb had trimmed the public reads at Q25 with fastp and called clones with MiXCR. Identical CDR3 protein sequences are pooled into one entry, listed with their most common genes and DNA. The sample table shows under 400,000 distinct CDR3 sequences, and approximately 29% are seen once. Approximately 12% of the sample is taken by the ten largest. The source material was PBMCs or a T cell subset sorted from them (not recorded which). Every receptor here comes from an adult woman who had mild COVID-19 (a few samples of this study predate the infection). The sample titles of this study are shuffled in the database, so cell type and time point are left out; the donor was told from shared clones.

The chain carries TRBV7-9 and TRBJ1-1, with TRBD1 matching over 7 bases. CDR3 length: 16 amino acids. V shed 5 bases, J shed 4 bases, and the junction held 13 bases outside the gene matches. CDR1 and CDR2 (germline): SEHNR, FQNEAQ (reference sequence). CDR3 DNA: TGTGCCAGCAGCCAGGGGGGGCGCAGCCTGGGCACTGAAGCTTTCTTT. It yields the protein CASSQGGRSLGTEAFF.

This clonotype was seen repeatedly, ten times or more. At one boundary the junction diverges from the germline segment, which might be a read error. The rearrangement links TRBV5-1 to TRBJ2-7; 8 bases align to TRBD2. The germline gives CDR1 SGHRS, CDR2 YFSETQ. The CDR3 totals 13 residues. The chain's CDR3 is CASSLAGPYEQYF. CDR3 nucleotide sequence: TGTGCCAGCAGCTTAGCGGGGCCATACGAGCAGTACTTC.

The chain joins TRBV5-1 to TRBJ1-1; TRBD1 is a possible D gene (5 bases). In germline, CDR1 is SGHRS, CDR2 YFSETQ. The CDR3 length is 13 residues. Trimming removed 1 base from V and 5 bases from J, with 9 bases in between. The CDR3 DNA sequence: TGCGCCAGCAGCTTGACTGCAGGGACTGAAGCTTTCTTT. As protein: CASSLTAGTEAFF.

The chain combines TRBV20-1 with TRBJ2-5, with 11 bases lining up with TRBD2. The CDR3 contains 15 residues. Germline CDR1 and CDR2: DFQATT and SNEGSKA (reference sequence). V was clipped by 5 bases and J by 4 bases; unmatched bases: 9. The CDR3, as DNA: TGCAGTGCTTTTAGCGGGGGGGCCGGGGGAGAGACCCAGTACTTC. Protein sequence: CSAFSGGAGGETQYF.

The chain combines TRBV7-2 with TRBJ2-7, with D tentatively TRBD2 (6 bases). CDR3 length: 12 amino acids. V lost 4 bases, J lost 12 bases, and 16 bases lay in between. Looked up from germline, CDR1 is SGHTA and CDR2 is FQGNSA. The DNA for the CDR3 is TGTGCCAGCAGCTACGAGGCGGCCGGGAGGTACTTC. Translated: CASSYEAAGRYF.

The chain joins TRBV18 to TRBJ2-1; 9 nucleotides agree with TRBD2. Germline trimming cut 6 bases from V and 7 bases from J; bases unmatched to any gene: 7. The CDR3 totals 14 residues. From germline, CDR1 is KGHSH and CDR2 LQKENI. For the CDR3, the DNA is TGTGCCAGCTCCCCGTCCGGACTAGCGAATGAGCAGTTCTTC. It translates to CASSPSGLANEQFF.

This clonotype has more than one count but fewer than ten. V is TRBV18 and J is TRBJ2-5; D is ambiguous. V lost 2 bases, J lost 2 bases, and 6 bases lay in between. In germline, CDR1 is KGHSH, CDR2 LQKENI. This CDR3 is 13 amino acids long. The CDR3 nucleotides read TGTGCCAGCTCACCATCAGCACAAGAGACCCAGTACTTC. It specifies CASSPSAQETQYF. Variable domain in full (rest from reference TRBV18 and TRBJ2-5): NAGVMQNPRHLVRRRGQEARLRCSPMKGHSHVYWYRQLPEEGLKFMVYLQKENIIDESGMPKERFSAEFPKEGPSILRIQQVVRGDSAAYFCASSPSAQETQYFGPGTRLLVL.

This clonotype was seen a handful of times. This chain uses TRBV5-8 with TRBJ2-1; D gene ambiguous. Deletions cut 2 bases from V and 3 bases from J, with 9 bases between. CDR1 and CDR2 from the germline V gene are SGHTS and YDEGEE. There are 14 residues in the CDR3. CDR3 DNA sequence: TGTGCCAGCAGCTTTGAAGAGTACTACAATGAGCAGTTCTTC. Encoded protein: CASSFEEYYNEQFF.

This clonotype appeared a few times. The CDR3 nucleotides read TGCGCCAGCAGCCAAGCAACAGGGTACGCGTCGGAGACCCAGTACTTC. This encodes CASSQATGYASETQYF. The chain is built from TRBV4-1 and TRBJ2-5, with D perhaps TRBD1 (6 bases). V dropped 1 base and J dropped 5 bases, with 17 bases sitting between them. The germline V gene has CDR1 MGHRA and CDR2 YSYEKL. This CDR3 region has 16 residues.

This clonotype was detected a few times. The rearrangement links TRBV5-5 to TRBJ2-1, with TRBD2 matching over 9 bases. The junction had 10 bases not matched to a gene; V was cut back by 6 bases and J by 0 bases. The CDR3 consists of 17 residues. The V gene's germline CDR1 is SGHKS and CDR2 YYEKEE (reference sequence). CDR3: CASIKDLAGFSYNEQFF. The CDR3 nucleotides read TGTGCCAGCATCAAAGACCTAGCGGGATTCTCCTACAATGAGCAGTTCTTC. The whole variable domain, filled in from reference TRBV5-5 and TRBJ2-1, reads DAGVTQSPTHLIKTRGQQVTLRCSPISGHKSVSWYQQVLGQGPQFIFQYYEKEERGRGNFPDRFSARQFPNYSSELNVNALLLGDSALYLCASIKDLAGFSYNEQFFGPGTRLTVL.

The J gene is TRBJ2-3, the V gene TRBV18; no definite D call. CDR3 length equals 12 residues. The germline V and J ends were trimmed by 2 bases and 5 bases, with 5 bases remaining between them. Germline loops: CDR1 KGHSH, CDR2 LQKENI. Here the CDR3 reads CASSPMVDTQYF. DNA of the CDR3: TGTGCCAGCTCACCAATGGTAGATACGCAGTATTTT.

This clonotype was seen a handful of times. This chain uses TRBV15 with TRBJ2-5; D is ambiguous. V lost 0 bases to trimming and J lost 0 bases, with 5 bases between them. The CDR3 covers 14 residues. Germline lookup yields CDR1 LNHNV and CDR2 YYDKDF (reference sequence). In nucleotides, the CDR3 is TGTGCCACCAGCAGAGAGGCGGACCAAGAGACCCAGTACTTC. Protein product: CATSREADQETQYF.

The gene calls are TRBV25-1 and TRBJ2-5; D could derive from TRBD1 or TRBD2 (5 bases each). V lost 5 bases and J 9 bases, leaving 22 bases between the germline ends. This CDR3 is 15 amino acids long. Germline V gene sequence: CDR1 MGHDK, CDR2 SYGVNS. The DNA of the CDR3 is TGTGCCAGCAGTCCAGACTATGGGGCATACGAGGCCCAGTACTTC. As protein: CASSPDYGAYEAQYF.

This chain joins TRBV3-1 and TRBJ2-3, with unresolved D. The germline V and J ends were trimmed by 1 base and 12 bases, with 8 bases remaining between them. The CDR3 spans 11 residues. The germline V gene encodes CDR1 LGHDT and CDR2 YNNKEL (reference sequence). The CDR3 nucleotides read TGTGCCAGCAGCCAAGGCCCTCTTCAGTATTTT. This sequence encodes CASSQGPLQYF.

The rearrangement joins TRBV4-1 to TRBJ2-7; 8 bases are shared with TRBD2. The V gene end was trimmed by 0 bases and the J gene end by 1 base; junction bases not matched to a gene: 8. CDR1 MGHRA and CDR2 YSYEKL come from the germline V gene. This CDR3 comprises 17 residues. The CDR3 is CASSQESRGGGSYEQYF. The CDR3 nucleotides read TGCGCCAGCAGCCAAGAGTCCCGCGGCGGGGGGTCCTACGAGCAGTACTTC.

The chain carries TRBV7-7 and TRBJ1-6; D is perhaps TRBD1 (5 bases). The CDR3 spans 15 residues. V was clipped by 1 base and J by 10 bases, with 14 bases between them. CDR1 SSHAT and CDR2 FNYEAQ come from the germline V gene (reference sequence). DNA for the CDR3: TGTGCCAGCAGCTTAGATGACAGAGACGAATCACCCCTCCACTTT. Residues: CASSLDDRDESPLHF.

This clonotype has more than one count but fewer than ten. The chain uses TRBV3-1 and TRBJ2-6; tentatively, D is TRBD1 (6 bases). The germline V and J ends were trimmed by 4 bases and 0 bases, with 16 bases remaining between them. The CDR3 has 18 residues. From germline, CDR1 is LGHDT and CDR2 YNNKEL (reference sequence). The CDR3 loop reads CASSRRMGAPSGANVLTF. Here the CDR3 DNA reads TGTGCCAGCAGCCGCCGGATGGGGGCCCCCTCTGGGGCCAACGTCCTGACTTTC.

This clonotype was counted a few times. The gene calls are TRBV4-2 and TRBJ2-2; either TRBD1 or TRBD2 may fit D (6 bases each). CDR1 is LGHNA, CDR2 YNFKEQ, per germline. The CDR3 totals 16 residues. The V end lost 0 bases, the J end lost 3 bases, and 11 bases lay between the germline ends. The CDR3 spells CASSQESGGHTGELFF. The CDR3, as DNA: TGTGCCAGCAGCCAAGAATCCGGGGGCCACACCGGGGAGCTGTTTTTT.

The gene calls are TRBV18 and TRBJ1-1, with D tentatively TRBD1 (6 bases). Trimming took 4 bases from V and 0 from J, leaving 12 bases between them. CDR1 KGHSH and CDR2 LQKENI come from the germline V gene. CDR3 length: 15 amino acids. The CDR3 nucleotides are TGTGCCAGCTCACTTACCGGGACACTGAACACTGAAGCTTTCTTT. It encodes CASSLTGTLNTEAFF.

This clonotype was recorded a few times. V and J are TRBV20-1 and TRBJ1-2; D may be TRBD1 (5 bases). The CDR3 runs 13 residues. V lost 4 bases to trimming and J lost 3 bases, with 12 bases between them. Germline V lookup: CDR1 DFQATT, CDR2 SNEGSKA (reference sequence). Here the CDR3 reads CSAIGEGYYGYTF. In nucleotides, the CDR3 is TGCAGTGCTATAGGCGAGGGGTACTATGGCTACACCTTC.

This sequence joins TRBV6-2 or TRBV6-3 and TRBJ2-1, with 16 bases matching TRBD2. Looked up from germline, CDR1 is MNHEY and CDR2 is SVGEGT. V was clipped by 6 bases and J by 0 bases; unmatched bases: 2. There are 17 residues in the CDR3. In nucleotides, the CDR3 is TGTGCCAGCAGGGGACTAGCGGGAGGGAACTCCTACAATGAGCAGTTCTTC. Encoded protein: CASRGLAGGNSYNEQFF.

The chain employs TRBV5-1 and TRBJ1-5; perhaps TRBD1 as D (5 bases). The germline V gene encodes CDR1 SGHRS and CDR2 YFSETQ. V was trimmed by 9 bases and J by 4 bases, leaving 23 bases between them. CDR3 size: 16 residues. The CDR3: CAIPPPSGTANQPQHF. The CDR3 DNA sequence: TGCGCCATCCCGCCCCCATCCGGGACGGCTAATCAGCCCCAGCATTTT.

The chain is built from TRBV29-1 and TRBJ2-5, with TRBD2 matching over 8 bases. CDR3 length: 13 amino acids. Germline CDR1 reads SQVTM; CDR2 reads ANQGSEA. Here the CDR3 reads CSLAGGLKETQYF. The CDR3, as DNA: TGCAGTTTGGCGGGGGGCCTGAAAGAGACCCAGTACTTC.

In this sample, this clonotype turned up a few times. The CDR3 region has the DNA TGTGCCAGCAGCTTAGCGCTAGCGGGAGTAGTTTACAATGAGCAGTTCTTC. Its translation: CASSLALAGVVYNEQFF. The rearrangement joins TRBV7-8 to TRBJ2-1; 10 bases agree with TRBD2. This CDR3 spans 17 amino acids. Germline V gene lookup returns CDR1 SGHVS and CDR2 FQNEAQ. Trimming took 0 bases from V and 4 from J; bases not matched to a gene: 6.

In this sample, this clonotype turned up a few times. This rearrangement joins TRBV21-1 to TRBJ1-1; TRBD1 is the table's D call and was not checked against the DNA. TRBV21-1 is shown as a pseudogene. The CDR3 totals 16 residues. The CDR3 reads CASSKGDSHWNTEAFF. DNA for the CDR3: TGTGCCAGCAGCAAAGGGGACAGCCATTGGAACACTGAAGCTTTCTTT.

V gene TRBV19 combines with J gene TRBJ2-3; D might be TRBD1 (6 bases). V lost 3 bases to trimming and J lost 0 bases, with 7 bases between them. The CDR3 sequence is 14 residues long. Looked up from germline, CDR1 is LNHDA and CDR2 is SQIVND (reference sequence). This CDR3 reads CASSIDRSTDTQYF. Here the CDR3 DNA reads TGTGCCAGTAGTATCGACAGGAGCACAGATACGCAGTATTTT.

V and J are TRBV20-1 and TRBJ1-5; TRBD1 matches 8 bases. V was pared by 4 bases and J by 4 bases, with 9 bases of the junction left unmatched. The CDR3 has 15 amino acids. The germline gives CDR1 DFQATT, CDR2 SNEGSKA (reference sequence). The CDR3 loop reads CSAKSTGAGNQPQHF. CDR3 in DNA: TGCAGTGCTAAATCGACAGGGGCCGGAAATCAGCCCCAGCATTTT.